A single sample gave rise to the 30 T cell receptor beta chains below, sequenced in a study of blood T cell repertoires in COVID-19. The assay was immunoSEQ multiplex PCR, and TCRdb's table has in-frame clones only and misses some. The sample has some 270,000 clones, approximately 89% seen once; the top ten hold about 4.6%. The sequencing sample was made of peripheral blood. The source is a woman aged 40 to 50 who had recovered from COVID-19.

The V call is TRBV6-5, the J call TRBJ1-2, with D possibly being TRBD1 (6 bases). In germline, CDR1 is MNHEY, CDR2 SVGAGI. The CDR3 is 14 amino acids. Trimming took off 5 bases at V and 3 bases at J, with 13 bases between the two ends. CDR3 protein: CASSRQVLDYGYTF. CDR3 sequence (DNA): TGTGCCAGCAGTAGACAGGTTCTCGACTATGGCTACACCTTC.

The rearrangement joins TRBV27 to TRBJ1-6, with 7 bases identical to TRBD1. The CDR3 loop spans 14 amino acids. V lost 5 bases, J lost 9 bases, and 7 bases stayed unmatched. Germline CDR1 and CDR2: MNHEY and SMNVEV (reference sequence). This CDR3 reads CASSAPGQTSPLHF. The CDR3 DNA is TGTGCCAGCAGTGCTCCGGGACAGACTTCACCCCTCCACTTT.

The genes are TRBV2 and TRBJ2-1, with 9 bases aligning to TRBD1. Germline CDR1 is SNHLY and CDR2 is FYNNEI. Trimming took 5 bases from V and 0 from J; bases not matched to a gene: 8. This CDR3 is 17 amino acids long. CDR3 sequence (DNA): TGTGCCAGCAGTAACAGGGGGCGTGGGAGCTCCTACAATGAGCAGTTCTTC. Translating gives CASSNRGRGSSYNEQFF. Full variable domain (missing parts from reference TRBV2 and TRBJ2-1): EPEVTQTPSHQVTQMGQEVILRCVPISNHLYFYWYRQILGQKVEFLVSFYNNEISEKSEIFDDQFSVERPDGSNFTLKIRSTKLEDSAMYFCASSNRGRGSSYNEQFFGPGTRLTVL.

The V gene is TRBV9, the J gene TRBJ2-2, with 11 bases lining up with TRBD2. Germline trimming cut 5 bases from V and 8 bases from J; bases unmatched to any gene: 17. This CDR3 is built from 18 residues. Germline V gene lookup returns CDR1 SGDLS and CDR2 YYNGEE. This CDR3 is CASRLPSGGPRWSGELFF. CDR3 sequence (DNA): TGTGCCAGCAGACTACCTAGCGGGGGGCCCCGTTGGAGTGGGGAGCTGTTTTTT.

This clone occurred once. The V gene is TRBV3-1 (or the pseudogene TRBV3-2), the J gene TRBJ1-1; D might be TRBD1 (5 bases). This CDR3 has 16 amino acids. Trimming pared 4 bases from V and 0 bases from J, leaving 15 bases between. Germline V gene data show CDR1 as LGHDT and CDR2 as YNNKEL (reference sequence). CDR3 residues: CASSLNTGSLNTEAFF. CDR3 DNA sequence: TGTGCCAGCAGCCTCAATACAGGATCGCTGAACACTGAAGCTTTCTTT.

Concerning this clone: Other DNA sequences in the same sample also yield this CDR3. V and J are TRBV7-2 and TRBJ2-3; D possibly corresponds to TRBD1 (5 bases). Trimming pared 5 bases from V and 0 bases from J, leaving 9 bases between. The V gene's germline CDR1 is SGHTA and CDR2 FQGNSA. The CDR3 is 14 residues long. The CDR3 loop reads CASSPQGSTDTQYF. Here the CDR3 DNA reads TGTGCCAGCAGCCCTCAGGGTAGCACAGATACGCAGTATTTT.

The DNA of the CDR3 is TGTGCCAGCAGCGTAGGCAGGGCCAGGAGTGGAAACACCATATATTTT. Translated, it gives CASSVGRARSGNTIYF. The V gene is TRBV9, the J gene TRBJ1-3; possibly TRBD1 for D (5 bases). CDR1 SGDLS and CDR2 YYNGEE come from the germline V gene. V was clipped by 0 bases and J by 3 bases, with 13 bases between them. The CDR3 is 16 amino acids.

A word on this clone: Other DNA variants within this sample encode the same CDR3. The chain is built from TRBV6-5 and TRBJ1-2; the D is unclear. Germline V gene data show CDR1 as MNHEY and CDR2 as SVGAGI. The V and J ends lost 2 bases and 2 bases respectively, with 6 bases between them. This CDR3 has 13 residues. CDR3 residues: CASSYGQNYGYTF. The CDR3 nucleotides read TGTGCCAGCAGTTACGGGCAGAACTATGGCTACACCTTC.

The genes are TRBV29-1 and TRBJ1-1; 10 nucleotides agree with TRBD1. The CDR3 consists of 14 residues. Looked up from germline, CDR1 is SQVTM and CDR2 is ANQGSEA. V shed 6 bases, J shed 5 bases, and the junction held 9 bases outside the gene matches. The CDR3 bases are TGCAGCGTCTCGGACAGGGGGTTTAAAACTGAAGCTTTCTTT. Translation: CSVSDRGFKTEAFF.

This rearrangement joins TRBV7-2 to TRBJ2-1, with 7 nucleotides matching TRBD2. V lost 5 bases to trimming and J lost 9 bases; unmatched junction nucleotides: 10. CDR3 size: 14 residues. Germline values: CDR1 SGHTA, CDR2 FQGNSA. The CDR3 DNA follows: TGTGCCAGCAGCGCCCGCGCGGGAGCAGTTGAGCAGTTCTTC. The encoded protein is CASSARAGAVEQFF.

This rearrangement joins TRBV6-5 to TRBJ2-3, with D perhaps given as TRBD1 or TRBD2 (5 bases each). The germline gives CDR1 MNHEY, CDR2 SVGAGI. The CDR3 extends over 14 amino acids. Trimming cost V 10 bases and J 2 bases, with 16 bases left between them. CDR3 residues: CATRAGELTDTQYF. As DNA, the CDR3 is TGTGCCACCAGGGCCGGGGAACTCACAGATACGCAGTATTTT.

The chain combines TRBV7-9 with TRBJ1-4, with D perhaps TRBD1 (6 bases). Germline V gene lookup returns CDR1 SEHNR and CDR2 FQNEAQ (reference sequence). The germline V and J ends were trimmed by 5 bases and 7 bases, with 14 bases remaining between them. This CDR3 has 14 amino acids. The CDR3 region has the DNA TGTGCCAGCAGCCATGGGGGCTTTGGTGAAAAACTGTTTTTT. Translating it yields CASSHGGFGEKLFF.

The chain joins TRBV2 to TRBJ2-5, with D maybe TRBD1 (6 bases). Germline V gene sequence: CDR1 SNHLY, CDR2 FYNNEI. V shed 3 bases and J shed 5 bases, with 10 bases lying between them. CDR3 length: 13 residues. CDR3: CASSEWGQETQYF. For the CDR3, the DNA is TGTGCCAGCAGTGAGTGGGGGCAGGAGACCCAGTACTTC.

This chain connects TRBV18 to TRBJ1-2, with 8 nucleotides matching TRBD1. J was trimmed by 6 bases and V by 3 bases; bases with no gene match: 9. The CDR3 runs to 15 residues. From germline, CDR1 is KGHSH and CDR2 LQKENI. The CDR3 sequence: CASSPLDRVKNGYTF. Written as DNA, the CDR3 is TGTGCCAGCTCACCTTTGGACAGGGTGAAGAATGGCTACACCTTC.

In its sample, this clone was seen a few times. The chain is built from TRBV19 and TRBJ2-7; a possible D gene is TRBD2 (5 bases). The CDR3 extends over 14 amino acids. The V end lost 8 bases, the J end lost 0 bases, and 14 bases lay between the germline ends. Per germline, CDR1 LNHDA and CDR2 SQIVND (reference sequence). The CDR3 bases are TGTGCCAGTCCTTCGGAGGAGAGCTCCTACGAGCAGTACTTC. Amino acids: CASPSEESSYEQYF.

The V gene is TRBV18, the J gene TRBJ2-7; D possibly corresponds to TRBD1 (5 bases). The germline V and J ends were trimmed by 6 bases and 7 bases, with 13 bases remaining between them. This CDR3 region has 12 residues. CDR1 is KGHSH and CDR2 is LQKENI in the germline V gene. CDR3 sequence (DNA): TGTGCCAGCTCGGTAGGACAAATAGAGCAGTACGTC. Translating gives CASSVGQIEQYV.

The V and J genes are TRBV7-2 and TRBJ2-1; possible D gene TRBD2, 6 bases. In germline, CDR1 is SGHTA, CDR2 FQGNSA. Trimming removed 2 bases from V and 4 bases from J, with 12 bases in between. The CDR3 contains 15 residues. The CDR3 spells CASSLHPSVYNEQFF. As DNA, the CDR3 is TGTGCCAGCAGCTTACACCCTAGCGTTTACAATGAGCAGTTCTTC. Together with reference TRBV7-2 and TRBJ2-1, the CDR3 gives the full variable domain: GAGVSQSPSNKVTEKGKDVELRCDPISGHTALYWYRQSLGQGLEFLIYFQGNSAPDKSGLPSDRFSAERTGGSVSTLTIQRTQQEDSAVYLCASSLHPSVYNEQFFGPGTRLTVL.

The chain uses TRBV6-2 or TRBV6-3 and TRBJ2-1; a possible D gene is TRBD2 (6 bases). CDR1 and CDR2 from the germline V gene are MNHEY and SVGEGT. The V and J ends lost 5 bases and 1 base respectively, with 21 bases between them. The CDR3 extends over 18 amino acids. This chain's CDR3 is CASSKLLPGTLSYNEQFF. CDR3 DNA sequence: TGTGCCAGCAGTAAACTCCTCCCGGGGACTTTATCCTACAATGAGCAGTTCTTC.

The chain has TRBV5-4 and TRBJ1-1; 7 bases align to TRBD1. This CDR3 has 13 amino acids. Looked up from germline, CDR1 is SGHNT and CDR2 is YYREEE (reference sequence). With 4 bases clipped from V and 5 bases from J, the junction kept 5 bases outside the gene matches. The DNA for the CDR3 is TGTGCCAGCAGCGAGGGACAGAGAACTGAAGCTTTCTTT. This codes for CASSEGQRTEAFF.

The rearrangement links TRBV28 to TRBJ1-2; possible D gene TRBD1, 5 bases. Germline CDR1 is MDHEN and CDR2 is SYDVKM. With 6 bases removed from V and 7 bases from J, the gap between germline ends came to 15 bases. The CDR3 covers 13 residues. Here the CDR3 reads CASSTGPGGGYTF. CDR3 DNA: TGTGCCAGCAGCACGGGCCCGGGGGGTGGCTACACCTTC.

The rearrangement links TRBV9 to TRBJ1-1, with 7 bases identical to TRBD1. There are 14 residues in the CDR3. The V and J ends lost 3 bases and 3 bases, in that order; junction bases with no gene match: 5. Germline values: CDR1 SGDLS, CDR2 YYNGEE. The chain's CDR3 is CASSATGQDTEAFF. The CDR3, as DNA: TGTGCCAGCAGCGCGACAGGGCAAGACACTGAAGCTTTCTTT. Combining the CDR3 with reference TRBV9 and TRBJ1-1 gives the whole variable domain DSGVTQTPKHLITATGQRVTLRCSPRSGDLSVYWYQQSLDQGLQFLIQYYNGEERAKGNILERFSAQQFPDLHSELNLSSLELGDSALYFCASSATGQDTEAFFGQGTRLTVV.

The rearrangement links TRBV11-2 to TRBJ2-5, with 11 bases that match TRBD1. V lost 5 bases, J lost 13 bases, and 15 bases stayed unmatched. In germline, CDR1 is SGHAT, CDR2 FQNNGV. The CDR3 is made up of 15 amino acids. CDR3 bases: TGTGCCAGCAGCGCCACCCCCGGGACAGGGGGGTGGCGGTACTTC. It yields the protein CASSATPGTGGWRYF.

CDR3 loop: CAWSGQGIAEAFF. CDR3 DNA: TGTGCCTGGAGTGGACAGGGGATTGCTGAAGCTTTCTTT. This rearrangement joins TRBV30 to TRBJ1-1, with TRBD1 matching 8 bases. After removal of 1 base from V and 6 bases from J, the junction contained 4 bases not matched to a gene. The CDR3 runs to 13 residues. Germline CDR1 reads GTSNPN; CDR2 reads SVGIG (reference sequence).

This sequence joins TRBV25-1 and TRBJ2-1; 10 bases map to TRBD2. The J segment lost 8 bases and the V segment lost 6 bases, leaving 19 bases of the junction unmatched. Germline V gene lookup returns CDR1 MGHDK and CDR2 SYGVNS. The CDR3 length is 18 residues. In DNA, the CDR3 is TGTGCCAGCAGCGCCAGACTCGGACTAGCGGCTATAGTCGATGAGCAGTTCTTC. This sequence encodes CASSARLGLAAIVDEQFF.

The chain combines TRBV30 with TRBJ2-1; TRBD2 aligns across 9 bases. CDR3 length: 13 amino acids. CDR1 is GTSNPN, CDR2 SVGIG, per germline (reference sequence). With V trimmed by 0 bases and J by 10 bases, 4 bases remained unmatched. The CDR3 sequence: CAWSVLGLAEQFF. CDR3 bases: TGTGCCTGGAGTGTACTAGGACTAGCGGAGCAGTTCTTC.

The V gene is TRBV7-2, the J gene TRBJ1-2; the match to TRBD1 covers 7 bases. Germline CDR1 is SGHTA and CDR2 is FQGNSA. V lost 2 bases and J lost 4; bases outside the gene matches: 7. There are 15 residues in the CDR3. CDR3 sequence (DNA): TGTGCCAGCAGCTTACCGGGACAGCCCTCCTATGGCTACACCTTC. Translated, it gives CASSLPGQPSYGYTF. Based on the CDR3 plus reference TRBV7-2 and TRBJ1-2, the full variable domain is GAGVSQSPSNKVTEKGKDVELRCDPISGHTALYWYRQSLGQGLEFLIYFQGNSAPDKSGLPSDRFSAERTGGSVSTLTIQRTQQEDSAVYLCASSLPGQPSYGYTFGSGTRLTVV.

The J gene is TRBJ1-1, the V gene TRBV7-8, with 8 nucleotides matching TRBD1. Germline V gives CDR1 SGHVS, CDR2 FQNEAQ. This CDR3 region has 13 residues. V trimming: 5 bases; J trimming: 6 bases; junction bases outside the gene matches: 5. CDR3 bases: TGTGCCAGCAGCGCGCGGACAGGGTCTGAAGCTTTCTTT. Encoded protein: CASSARTGSEAFF.

On this clone itself: A read error may explain this, as a much larger clone is one base away. The sample holds other DNA sequences that translate to the same CDR3. The J gene is TRBJ1-2, the V gene TRBV28, with 10 bases identical to TRBD1. The CDR3 loop spans 13 amino acids. Unmatched junction bases numbered 4, after V lost 6 bases and J lost 6 bases. The germline CDR1 and CDR2 sequences are MDHEN and SYDVKM. Written as DNA, the CDR3 is TGTGCCAGCAGCCCCGGGACAGGGGATGGCTACACCTTC. Its translation is CASSPGTGDGYTF.

V gene TRBV7-6 combines with J gene TRBJ1-1; D may be TRBD1 (6 bases). Germline V lookup: CDR1 SGHVS, CDR2 FNYEAQ. The germline V and J ends were trimmed by 5 bases and 5 bases, with 24 bases remaining between them. The CDR3 has 17 amino acids. CDR3 bases: TGTGCCAGCAGCCTTTCGACAGGAACGTTAACAAGGACTGAAGCTTTCTTT. It yields the protein CASSLSTGTLTRTEAFF.

The chain uses TRBV4-3 and TRBJ2-1; 9 bases align to TRBD1. V lost 4 bases to trimming and J lost 8 bases; unmatched junction nucleotides: 12. CDR3 length: 16 amino acids. Germline V gene sequence: CDR1 LGHNA, CDR2 YSLEER. The CDR3 DNA follows: TGCGCCAGCAGCCGAACCCCCTGGGACAGGGTTGATGAGCAGTTCTTC. Translation: CASSRTPWDRVDEQFF.